Sequencing of this TCR beta chain was carried out in a study of T cell responses to AZD1222 COVID-19 vaccine. With regard to this clone: Its antigen is unknown.

CDR3 length: 15 residues. The ends lost 10 bases at V and 4 bases at J; junction bases unmatched: 15. Germline loops: CDR1 MDHEN, CDR2 SYDVKM. Study observations and caveats: Donor demographics were predominantly white British with a female majority; clonal diversity may be underestimated.

Profiled with immunoSEQ multiplex PCR; TCRdb holds only in-frame clones, not every one. The profile covers 130,000 to 150,000 clones, with 75% to 90% appearing a single time and 1.6% taken by the ten largest. This clonotype was obtained from an adult in good health. The sample here was peripheral blood, taken on day 0 of AZD1222 vaccination. The rearrangement joins TRBV28 to TRBJ1-2, with 7 bases fitting TRBD1. The CDR3 here is CATPNKFRGSYGYTF. CDR3 sequence (DNA): TGTGCCACCCCAAACAAGTTCAGGGGGAGCTATGGCTACACCTTC.